This is a list of T cell receptor beta chains from one sample in a study of blood T cell repertoires in COVID-19. Assay: immunoSEQ multiplex PCR; the TCRdb copy retains only in-frame clones and omits some. Of approximately 110,000 clones listed, around four fifths are singletons. The sequenced material came from peripheral blood. These receptors were taken from a woman aged 70 to 79 with acute or convalescent COVID-19. Both conserved end residues are trimmed from each CDR3. A D gene is named only where the DNA matches it firmly. For some rows the clone size is stated as once, few or many, or as a class when expanded; others skip it.

j_gene: TRBJ2-4; d_gene: TRBD1; v_gene: TRBV14; abundance: once; CDR3aa: ASSQDEGAGALAKNIQY
j_gene: TRBJ2-1; d_gene: TRBD1; v_gene: TRBV9; abundance: once; CDR3aa: ASSITPGQGDEQF
j_gene: TRBJ1-6; d_gene: -; v_gene: TRBV29-1; abundance: -; CDR3aa: SVASGNSPLH
j_gene: TRBJ1-1; d_gene: -; v_gene: TRBV6-6; abundance: -; CDR3aa: ASRGRGNTEAF
j_gene: TRBJ1-1; d_gene: TRBD1; v_gene: TRBV28; abundance: -; CDR3aa: ASRTGYTEAF
j_gene: TRBJ2-3; d_gene: -; v_gene: TRBV29-1; abundance: -; CDR3aa: SVVIPGSRGIGTDTQY
j_gene: TRBJ2-5; d_gene: TRBD2; v_gene: TRBV11-3; abundance: -; CDR3aa: ASSPSGGPIETQY
j_gene: TRBJ1-2; d_gene: TRBD1; v_gene: TRBV7-9; abundance: few; CDR3aa: ASSWALKTGVLYGYT
j_gene: TRBJ2-5; d_gene: -; v_gene: TRBV6-6; abundance: -; CDR3aa: ASSLRAGGQETQY
j_gene: TRBJ2-7; d_gene: -; v_gene: TRBV20-1; abundance: -; CDR3aa: SASQSIGQY
j_gene: TRBJ1-2; d_gene: -; v_gene: TRBV18; abundance: -; CDR3aa: ASSPPWGHGYT
j_gene: TRBJ2-7; d_gene: -; v_gene: TRBV5-1; abundance: few; CDR3aa: ASSLDLTASYEQY
j_gene: TRBJ2-7; d_gene: -; v_gene: TRBV9; abundance: -; CDR3aa: ASSQTGIIGGEQY
j_gene: TRBJ2-1; d_gene: TRBD1; v_gene: TRBV5-1; abundance: once; CDR3aa: ASRPGTGINEQF
j_gene: TRBJ1-1; d_gene: -; v_gene: TRBV30; abundance: -; CDR3aa: AWRKRRTNTEAF
j_gene: TRBJ1-2; d_gene: TRBD1; v_gene: TRBV28; abundance: -; CDR3aa: ASSFSAGGGGYT
j_gene: TRBJ2-7; d_gene: TRBD1; v_gene: TRBV27; abundance: -; CDR3aa: ASSYRDSSYEQY
j_gene: TRBJ2-7; d_gene: TRBD1; v_gene: TRBV19; abundance: -; CDR3aa: ASSPRGTGTYEQY
j_gene: TRBJ1-1; d_gene: TRBD1; v_gene: TRBV5-1; abundance: -; CDR3aa: ASSTRGQGTEAF
j_gene: TRBJ2-1; d_gene: TRBD2; v_gene: TRBV18; abundance: -; CDR3aa: ASSPVLAGNNEQF
j_gene: TRBJ1-1; d_gene: TRBD1; v_gene: TRBV5-1; abundance: few; CDR3aa: ASSFSGQGNTEAF
j_gene: TRBJ2-2; d_gene: -; v_gene: TRBV24-1; abundance: -; CDR3aa: ATSPRSGAGELF
j_gene: TRBJ1-5; d_gene: -; v_gene: TRBV6-5; abundance: -; CDR3aa: ATLSQGNQPQH